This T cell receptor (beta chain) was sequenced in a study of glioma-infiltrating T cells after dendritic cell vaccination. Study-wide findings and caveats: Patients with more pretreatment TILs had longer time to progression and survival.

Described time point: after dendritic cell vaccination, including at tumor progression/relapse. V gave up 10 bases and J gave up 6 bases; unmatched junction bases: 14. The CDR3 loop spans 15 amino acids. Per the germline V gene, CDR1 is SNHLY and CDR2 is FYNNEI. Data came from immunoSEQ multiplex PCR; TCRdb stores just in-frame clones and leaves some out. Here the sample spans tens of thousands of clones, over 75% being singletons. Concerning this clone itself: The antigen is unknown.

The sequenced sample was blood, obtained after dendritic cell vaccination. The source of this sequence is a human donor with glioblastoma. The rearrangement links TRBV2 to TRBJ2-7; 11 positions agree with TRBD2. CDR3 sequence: CAIKVLAGAGGEQYV. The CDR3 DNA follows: TGTGCCATCAAAGTACTAGCGGGAGCCGGGGGCGAGCAGTACGTC.